This entry lists 15 T cell receptor beta chains sequenced from one sample in a study of T cell repertoires in cytomegalovirus infection. Their antigens are not known. TCRdb analysed the reads with MiXCR anew, one entry per CDR3 protein. The table records 110,000 to 150,000 distinct CDR3 sequences, around 30% of them present only once. The sample consisted of CD8+ T cells from cultured PBMCs, taken from culture after CMV antigen stimulation. The receptors originated from a human donor in good health (CMV status not recorded). Some clones in this sample may be carry-over from other donors' samples.

The genes are TRBV12-3 or TRBV12-4 and TRBJ1-1; D might be TRBD1 (5 bases). There are 16 residues in the CDR3. The V and J ends lost 3 bases and 3 bases respectively, with 17 bases between them. The CDR3 loop reads CASSFTPGMVYTEAFF. The CDR3 nucleotides are TGTGCCAGCAGTTTTACTCCAGGGATGGTTTACACTGAAGCTTTCTTT.

Points on this clonotype: A read error may be the cause here, since a much bigger clone is one base away. The rearrangement uses TRBV11-2 and TRBJ1-3; D is perhaps TRBD1 (5 bases). CDR1 is SGHAT and CDR2 is FQNNGV in the germline V gene. The CDR3 totals 14 residues. CDR3 in amino acids: CASSPGFSENTIYF. The CDR3 bases are TGTGCCAGCAGCCCAGGGTTCTCTGAAAACACCATATATTTT. Full variable domain (remainder filled in from reference TRBV11-2 and TRBJ1-3): EAGVAQSPRYKIIEKRQSVAFWCNPISGHATLYWYQQILGQGPKLLIQFQNNGVVDDSQLPKDRFSAERLKGVDSTLKIQPAKLEDSAVYLCASSPGFSENTIYFGEGSWLTVV.

As to this clonotype: With a much larger clone just one base away, this may be a read error. This chain connects TRBV10-3 to TRBJ1-5; D is possibly TRBD1 (5 bases). V was trimmed by 0 bases and J by 9 bases, leaving 24 bases between them. The CDR3 runs to 18 residues. From germline, CDR1 is ENHRY and CDR2 SYGVKD. The CDR3 DNA sequence: TGTGCCATCAGTGAGTCTTTCGTGGCGGGGGGTTCCGAGCGGCCCCAGCATTTT. Encoded protein: CAISESFVAGGSERPQHF.

This clonotype was counted between two and nine times. The chain has TRBV6-1 and TRBJ1-1, with 7 bases lining up with TRBD1. CDR3 size: 14 residues. Germline-derived CDR1 and CDR2 are MNHNS and SASEGT. V lost 4 bases to trimming and J lost 3 bases; unmatched junction nucleotides: 5. CDR3 DNA: TGTGCCAGCAGTGGCCAGACAGGGTACACTGAAGCTTTCTTT. Protein: CASSGQTGYTEAFF.

This clonotype has a count of ten or more. The chain recombines TRBV7-8 with TRBJ1-4; TRBD1 is a possible D gene (5 bases). The CDR3 has 13 amino acids. Deletions cut 9 bases from V and 6 bases from J, with 14 bases between. Looked up from germline, CDR1 is SGHVS and CDR2 is FQNEAQ. This chain's CDR3 is CASRQYWDEKLFF. The CDR3 bases are TGTGCCAGTCGACAGTATTGGGATGAAAAACTGTTTTTT.

The genes are TRBV6-6 and TRBJ2-1, with 8 bases matching TRBD2. Trimming at V came to 8 bases and at J to 4 bases, leaving 13 bases not matched to a gene. Germline CDR1 is MNHNY and CDR2 is SVGAGI (reference sequence). There are 16 residues in the CDR3. The CDR3: CASARSSSGGYNEQFF. The CDR3 DNA reads as TGTGCCAGCGCCCGTTCTTCCAGCGGGGGTTACAATGAGCAGTTCTTC.

This clonotype showed up just a few times. V is TRBV24-1 and J is TRBJ2-3; 15 nucleotides match TRBD2. Germline V gives CDR1 KGHDR, CDR2 SFDVKD. The CDR3 has 18 residues. With V trimmed by 6 bases and J by 1 base, 7 bases remained unmatched. CDR3 nucleotide sequence: TGTGCCACCAGTAGGGGACTAGCGGGGGGATGGGGCACAGATACGCAGTATTTT. Translating it yields CATSRGLAGGWGTDTQYF.

This chain links TRBV12-3 or TRBV12-4 with TRBJ2-7; 8 bases line up with TRBD2. CDR3 length equals 13 residues. The J segment lost 5 bases and the V segment lost 5 bases, leaving 5 bases of the junction unmatched. The CDR3 sequence is CASSPAGAHEQYF. The CDR3 coding sequence is TGTGCCAGCAGTCCAGCGGGGGCCCACGAGCAGTACTTC.

The V gene is TRBV6-6, the J gene TRBJ2-5; 14 nucleotides align to TRBD2. Germline V gene sequence: CDR1 MNHNY, CDR2 SVGAGI (reference sequence). This CDR3 spans 18 amino acids. After removal of 7 bases from V and 3 bases from J, the junction contained 13 bases not matched to a gene. The CDR3 DNA follows: TGTGCCAGCACCCTATTGGGGACTAGCGGGGGTGAAGAAGAGACCCAGTACTTC. This sequence encodes CASTLLGTSGGEEETQYF.

The sample holds a few counts of this clonotype. V gene TRBV7-9 combines with J gene TRBJ1-2, with 8 bases fitting TRBD1. This CDR3 has 14 amino acids. CDR1 is SEHNR, CDR2 FQNEAQ, per germline (reference sequence). Trimming removed 1 base from V and 8 bases from J; junction bases left unmatched: 6. CDR3 bases: TGTGCCAGCAGCTTAGGAACGACAGGGGAGGGCTACACCTTC. Translated: CASSLGTTGEGYTF.

V gene TRBV4-1 combines with J gene TRBJ2-6, with 11 bases fitting TRBD1. The germline gives CDR1 MGHRA, CDR2 YSYEKL. The CDR3 spans 18 residues. V lost 5 bases to trimming and J lost 0 bases; unmatched junction nucleotides: 6. In DNA form, the CDR3 reads TGCGCCAGCAGCAATAGGACAGGGGGCCCCTCTGGGGCCAACGTCCTGACTTTC. It yields the protein CASSNRTGGPSGANVLTF.

This clonotype was seen more than once but under ten times. V and J are TRBV20-1 and TRBJ1-1, with a weak D call TRBD1 (5 bases). Germline CDR1 DFQATT, CDR2 SNEGSKA (reference sequence). This CDR3 has 18 amino acids. V lost 1 base and J 1 base, leaving 22 bases between the germline ends. CDR3 sequence (DNA): TGCAGTGCTAGAGCCACACCGGGACTGAGGACGCCGAACACTGAAGCTTTCTTT. This codes for CSARATPGLRTPNTEAFF.

V gene TRBV6-5 combines with J gene TRBJ2-6; weak D call: TRBD1 (6 bases). CDR1 and CDR2 (germline): MNHEY, SVGAGI. This CDR3 has 16 amino acids. The V gene lost 5 bases and the J gene lost 3 bases, with 14 bases spanning the gap. Written as DNA, the CDR3 is TGTGCCAGCAGTGCCTTACAGGGCTTTGGGGCCAACGTCCTGACTTTC. Protein product: CASSALQGFGANVLTF.

In its sample, this clonotype was seen a few times. The chain links TRBV7-2 to TRBJ2-7; 8 positions agree with TRBD1. CDR1 SGHTA and CDR2 FQGNSA come from the germline V gene. CDR3 length equals 16 residues. The J segment lost 7 bases and the V segment lost 3 bases, leaving 14 bases of the junction unmatched. The CDR3 spells CASSFRGSAGGDEQYF. CDR3 nucleotides: TGTGCCAGCAGCTTCCGGGGATCGGCAGGGGGCGATGAGCAGTACTTC. The full variable domain, its missing parts supplied by reference TRBV7-2 and TRBJ2-7, is GAGVSQSPSNKVTEKGKDVELRCDPISGHTALYWYRQSLGQGLEFLIYFQGNSAPDKSGLPSDRFSAERTGGSVSTLTIQRTQQEDSAVYLCASSFRGSAGGDEQYFGPGTRLTVT.

A few counts support this clonotype. V gene TRBV12-3 or TRBV12-4 combines with J gene TRBJ1-5; D remains ambiguous. The CDR3 extends over 14 amino acids. V lost 3 bases and J 1 base, leaving 7 bases between the germline ends. The CDR3 DNA sequence: TGTGCCAGCAGTTTTGTGGGAAGCAATCAGCCCCAGCATTTT. Protein: CASSFVGSNQPQHF.